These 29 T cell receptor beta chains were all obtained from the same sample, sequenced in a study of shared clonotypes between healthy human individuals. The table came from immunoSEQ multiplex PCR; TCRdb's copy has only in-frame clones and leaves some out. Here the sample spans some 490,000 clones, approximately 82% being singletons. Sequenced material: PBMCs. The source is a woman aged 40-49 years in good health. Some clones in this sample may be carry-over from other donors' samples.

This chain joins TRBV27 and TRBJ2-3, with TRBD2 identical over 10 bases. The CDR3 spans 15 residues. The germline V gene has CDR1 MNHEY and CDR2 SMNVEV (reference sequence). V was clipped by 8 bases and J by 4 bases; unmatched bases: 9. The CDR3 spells CASLAGVGVADTQYF. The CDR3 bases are TGTGCCAGCCTAGCGGGAGTGGGAGTTGCAGATACGCAGTATTTT.

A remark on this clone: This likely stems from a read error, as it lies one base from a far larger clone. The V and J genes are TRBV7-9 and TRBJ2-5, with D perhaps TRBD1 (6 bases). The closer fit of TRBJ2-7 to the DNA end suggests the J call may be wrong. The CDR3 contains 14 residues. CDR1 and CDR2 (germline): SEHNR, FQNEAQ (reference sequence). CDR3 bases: TGTGCCAGCGGGAAAGGGGACACAGCCTACGAGCAGTACTTC. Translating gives CASGKGDTAYEQYF.

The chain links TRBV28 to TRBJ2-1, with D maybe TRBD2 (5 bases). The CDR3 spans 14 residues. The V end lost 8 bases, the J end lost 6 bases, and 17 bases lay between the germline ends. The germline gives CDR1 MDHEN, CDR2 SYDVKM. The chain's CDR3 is CASRGWTAGNEQFF. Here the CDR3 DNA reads TGTGCCAGCCGGGGTTGGACGGCGGGCAATGAGCAGTTCTTC.

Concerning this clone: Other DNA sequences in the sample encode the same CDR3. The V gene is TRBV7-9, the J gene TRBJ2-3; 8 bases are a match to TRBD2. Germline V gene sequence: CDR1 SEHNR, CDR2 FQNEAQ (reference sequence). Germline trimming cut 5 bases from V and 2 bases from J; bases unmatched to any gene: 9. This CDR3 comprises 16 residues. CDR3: CASSRGLAGYTDTQYF. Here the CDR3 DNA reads TGTGCCAGCAGCCGAGGACTAGCTGGCTACACAGATACGCAGTATTTT.

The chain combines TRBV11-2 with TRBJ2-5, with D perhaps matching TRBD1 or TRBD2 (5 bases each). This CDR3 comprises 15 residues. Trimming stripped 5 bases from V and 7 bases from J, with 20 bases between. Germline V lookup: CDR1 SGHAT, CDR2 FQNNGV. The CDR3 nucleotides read TGTGCCAGCAGCAAAGAGATCTGGGGGAGCGTGACCCAGTACTTC. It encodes CASSKEIWGSVTQYF.

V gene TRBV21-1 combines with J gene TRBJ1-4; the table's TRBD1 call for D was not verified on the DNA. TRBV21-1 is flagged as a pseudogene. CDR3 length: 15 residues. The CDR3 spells CASSPPTGINEKLFF. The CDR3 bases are TGTGCCAGCAGCCCTCCGACAGGGATTAATGAAAAACTGTTTTTT.

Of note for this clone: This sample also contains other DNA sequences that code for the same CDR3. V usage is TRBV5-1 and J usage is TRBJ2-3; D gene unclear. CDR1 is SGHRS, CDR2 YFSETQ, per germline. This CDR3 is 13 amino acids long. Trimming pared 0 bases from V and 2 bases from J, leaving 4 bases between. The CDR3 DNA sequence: TGCGCCAGCAGCTTGGGGGCCACAGATACGCAGTATTTT. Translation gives CASSLGATDTQYF. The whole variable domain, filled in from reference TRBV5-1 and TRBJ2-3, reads KAGVTQTPRYLIKTRGQQVTLSCSPISGHRSVSWYQQTPGQGLQFLFEYFSETQRNKGNFPGRFSGRQFSNSRSEMNVSTLELGDSALYLCASSLGATDTQYFGPGTRLTVL.

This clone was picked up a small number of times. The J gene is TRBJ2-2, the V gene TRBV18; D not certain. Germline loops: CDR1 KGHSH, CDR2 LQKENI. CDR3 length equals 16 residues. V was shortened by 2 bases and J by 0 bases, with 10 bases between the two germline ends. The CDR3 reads CASSPAKEANTGELFF. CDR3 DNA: TGTGCCAGCTCACCAGCTAAGGAAGCGAACACCGGGGAGCTGTTTTTT.

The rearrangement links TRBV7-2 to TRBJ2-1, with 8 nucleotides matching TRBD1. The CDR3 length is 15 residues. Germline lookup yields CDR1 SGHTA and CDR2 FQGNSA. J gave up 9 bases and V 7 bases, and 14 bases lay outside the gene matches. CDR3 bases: TGTGCCAGCACTCCGGACAGGGCGCGTTACGCTGAGCAGTTCTTC. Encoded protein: CASTPDRARYAEQFF. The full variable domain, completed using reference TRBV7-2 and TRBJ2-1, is GAGVSQSPSNKVTEKGKDVELRCDPISGHTALYWYRQSLGQGLEFLIYFQGNSAPDKSGLPSDRFSAERTGGSVSTLTIQRTQQEDSAVYLCASTPDRARYAEQFFGPGTRLTVL.

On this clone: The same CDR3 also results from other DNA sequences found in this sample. This CDR3 reads CASSLGLKTEAFF. DNA of the CDR3: TGCGCCAGCAGCTTGGGACTCAAGACTGAAGCTTTCTTT. The gene calls are TRBV5-1 and TRBJ1-1, with no clear D. Trimming removed 0 bases from V and 5 bases from J, with 8 bases in between. Germline V lookup: CDR1 SGHRS, CDR2 YFSETQ. The CDR3 is made up of 13 amino acids.

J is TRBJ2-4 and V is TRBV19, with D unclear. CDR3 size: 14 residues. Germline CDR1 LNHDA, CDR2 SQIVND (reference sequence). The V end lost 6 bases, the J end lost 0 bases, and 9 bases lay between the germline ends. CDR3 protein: CASRGSLAKNIQYF. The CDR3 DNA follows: TGTGCCAGTAGGGGTAGCCTAGCCAAAAACATTCAGTACTTC.

The CDR3 DNA sequence: TGTGCCAGCAGCTCAGACAGGGGAGGCACTGAAGCTTTCTTT. Translated, it gives CASSSDRGGTEAFF. The V gene is TRBV7-9, the J gene TRBJ1-1, with TRBD1 matching over 8 bases. V shed 4 bases, J shed 4 bases, and the junction held 5 bases outside the gene matches. The CDR3 is 14 residues long. Germline assignment: CDR1 SEHNR and CDR2 FQNEAQ (reference sequence).

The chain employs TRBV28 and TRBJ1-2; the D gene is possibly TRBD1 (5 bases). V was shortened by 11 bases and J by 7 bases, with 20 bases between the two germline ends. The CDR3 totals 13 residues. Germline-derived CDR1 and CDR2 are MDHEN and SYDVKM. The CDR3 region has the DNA TGTGCCTTCCGCTCGTCCGGGGGTGGTGGCTACACCTTC. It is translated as CAFRSSGGGGYTF.

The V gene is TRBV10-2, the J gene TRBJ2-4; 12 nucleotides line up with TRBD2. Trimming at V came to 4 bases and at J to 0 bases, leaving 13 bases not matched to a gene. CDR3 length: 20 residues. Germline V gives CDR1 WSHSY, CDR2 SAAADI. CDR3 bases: TGCGCCAGCAGTGCCGGGACTAGCGGGTTCCGGGGGTTAGCCAAAAACATTCAGTACTTC. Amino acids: CASSAGTSGFRGLAKNIQYF.

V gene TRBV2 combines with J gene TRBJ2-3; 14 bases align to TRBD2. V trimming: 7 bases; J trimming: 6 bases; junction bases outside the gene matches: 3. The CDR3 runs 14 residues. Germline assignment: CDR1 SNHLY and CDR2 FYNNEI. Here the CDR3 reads CASTGTSGSDTQYF. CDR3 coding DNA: TGTGCCAGCACTGGGACTAGCGGGAGTGATACGCAGTATTTT.

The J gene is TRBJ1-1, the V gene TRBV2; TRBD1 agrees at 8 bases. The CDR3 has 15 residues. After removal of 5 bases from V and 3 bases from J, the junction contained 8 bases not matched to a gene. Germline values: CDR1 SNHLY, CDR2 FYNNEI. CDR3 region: CASSYQGARDTEAFF. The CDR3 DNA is TGTGCCAGCAGTTACCAGGGGGCAAGGGACACTGAAGCTTTCTTT.

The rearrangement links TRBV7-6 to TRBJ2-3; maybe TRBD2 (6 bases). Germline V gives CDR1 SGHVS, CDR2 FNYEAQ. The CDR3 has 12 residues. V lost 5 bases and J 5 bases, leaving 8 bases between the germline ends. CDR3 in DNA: TGTGCCAGCAGCCCGACTAGAGATACGCAGTATTTT. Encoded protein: CASSPTRDTQYF.

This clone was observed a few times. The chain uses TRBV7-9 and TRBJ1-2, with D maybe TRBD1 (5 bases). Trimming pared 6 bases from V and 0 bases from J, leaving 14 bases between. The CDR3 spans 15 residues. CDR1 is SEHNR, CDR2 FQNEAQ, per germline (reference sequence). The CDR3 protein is CASSPRTNSNYGYTF. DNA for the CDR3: TGTGCCAGCAGTCCCCGGACAAATTCTAACTATGGCTACACCTTC.

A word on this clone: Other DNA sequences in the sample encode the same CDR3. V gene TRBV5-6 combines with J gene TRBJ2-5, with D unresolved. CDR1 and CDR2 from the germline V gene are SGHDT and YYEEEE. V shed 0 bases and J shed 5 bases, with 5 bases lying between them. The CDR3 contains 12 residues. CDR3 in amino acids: CASSLDGETQYF. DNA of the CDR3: TGTGCCAGCAGCTTGGATGGGGAGACCCAGTACTTC.

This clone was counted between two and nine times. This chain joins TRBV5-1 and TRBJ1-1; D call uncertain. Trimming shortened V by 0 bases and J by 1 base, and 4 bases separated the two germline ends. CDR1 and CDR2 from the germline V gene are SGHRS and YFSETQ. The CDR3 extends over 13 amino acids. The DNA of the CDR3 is TGCGCCAGCAGCTTGGCCCAGAACACTGAAGCTTTCTTT. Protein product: CASSLAQNTEAFF.

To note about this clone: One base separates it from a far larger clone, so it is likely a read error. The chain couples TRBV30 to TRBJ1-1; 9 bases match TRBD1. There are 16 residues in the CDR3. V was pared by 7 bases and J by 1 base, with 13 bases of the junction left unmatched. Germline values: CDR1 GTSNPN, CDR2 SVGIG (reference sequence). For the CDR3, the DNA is TGTGCCTACATAGTCCAGGGACAGGGATCGAACACTGAAGCTTTCTTT. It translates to CAYIVQGQGSNTEAFF.

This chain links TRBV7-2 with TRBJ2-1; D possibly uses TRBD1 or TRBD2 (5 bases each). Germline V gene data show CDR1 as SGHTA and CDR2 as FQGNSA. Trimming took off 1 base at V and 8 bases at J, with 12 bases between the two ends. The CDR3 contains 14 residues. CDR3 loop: CASSLVASRDEQFF. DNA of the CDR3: TGTGCCAGCAGCTTAGTGGCTAGCAGGGATGAGCAGTTCTTC.

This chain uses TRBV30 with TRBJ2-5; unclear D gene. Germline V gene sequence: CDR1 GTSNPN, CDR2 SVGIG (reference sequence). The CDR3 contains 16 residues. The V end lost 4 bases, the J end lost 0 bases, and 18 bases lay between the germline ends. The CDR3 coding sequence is TGTGCCTGGAAAGACACGGACCGCCAGTACCAAGAGACCCAGTACTTC. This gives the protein CAWKDTDRQYQETQYF.

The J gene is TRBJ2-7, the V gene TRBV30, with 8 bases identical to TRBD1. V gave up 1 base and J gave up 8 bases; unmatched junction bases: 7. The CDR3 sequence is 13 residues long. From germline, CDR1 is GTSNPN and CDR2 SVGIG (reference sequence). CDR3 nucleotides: TGTGCCTGGAGTGGAAAAACAGGGGGACAGCAGTACTTC. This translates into CAWSGKTGGQQYF.

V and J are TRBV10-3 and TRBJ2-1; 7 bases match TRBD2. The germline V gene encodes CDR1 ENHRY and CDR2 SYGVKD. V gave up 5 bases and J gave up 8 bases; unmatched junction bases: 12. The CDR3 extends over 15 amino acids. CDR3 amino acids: CAISTLRGVGDEQFF. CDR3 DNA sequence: TGTGCCATCAGTACCCTACGGGGGGTGGGGGATGAGCAGTTCTTC.

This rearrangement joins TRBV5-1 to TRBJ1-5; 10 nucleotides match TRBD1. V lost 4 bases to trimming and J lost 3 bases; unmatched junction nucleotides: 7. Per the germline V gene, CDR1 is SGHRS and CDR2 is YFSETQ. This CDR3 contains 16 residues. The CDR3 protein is CASSPGQGGYNQPQHF. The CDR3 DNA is TGCGCCAGCAGCCCCGGACAGGGGGGCTACAATCAGCCCCAGCATTTT.

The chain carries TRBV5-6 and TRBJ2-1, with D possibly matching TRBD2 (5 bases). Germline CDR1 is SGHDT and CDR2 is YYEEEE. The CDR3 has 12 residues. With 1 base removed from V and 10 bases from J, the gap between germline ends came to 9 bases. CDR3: CASSLPGWEQFF. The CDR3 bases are TGTGCCAGCAGCTTGCCGGGGTGGGAGCAGTTCTTC.

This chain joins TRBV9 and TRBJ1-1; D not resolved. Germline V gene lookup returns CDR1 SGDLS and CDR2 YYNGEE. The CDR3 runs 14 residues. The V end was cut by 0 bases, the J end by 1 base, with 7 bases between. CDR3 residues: CASSVDLGNTEAFF. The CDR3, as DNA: TGTGCCAGCAGCGTAGATTTGGGGAACACTGAAGCTTTCTTT.

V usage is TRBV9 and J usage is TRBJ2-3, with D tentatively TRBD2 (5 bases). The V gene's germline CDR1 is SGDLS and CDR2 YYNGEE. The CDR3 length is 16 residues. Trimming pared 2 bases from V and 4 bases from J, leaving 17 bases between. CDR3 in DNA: TGTGCCAGCAGCGTTCGGGGAAAGGGATTGTCAGATACGCAGTATTTT. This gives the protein CASSVRGKGLSDTQYF.